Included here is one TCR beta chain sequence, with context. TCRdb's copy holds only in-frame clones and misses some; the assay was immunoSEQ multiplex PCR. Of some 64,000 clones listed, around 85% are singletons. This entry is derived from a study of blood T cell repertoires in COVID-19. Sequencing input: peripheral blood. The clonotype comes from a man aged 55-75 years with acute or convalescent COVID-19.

The CDR3 nucleotides read TGTGCCAGCAAGGACCGGGGTTTACCCCTCCACTTT. This encodes CASKDRGLPLHF. J is TRBJ1-6 and V is TRBV27, with D uncertain. V shed 7 bases and J shed 12 bases, with 13 bases lying between them. Germline values: CDR1 MNHEY, CDR2 SMNVEV (reference sequence). The CDR3 is made up of 12 amino acids.